This T cell receptor (beta chain) was obtained from a study of T cell repertoires in cytomegalovirus infection. Study at large: Signatures in public TCR beta sequences pointed to both CMV infection and matching HLA type.

Per germline, CDR1 DFQATT and CDR2 SNEGSKA (reference sequence). The trim removed 3 bases at V and 3 bases at J, leaving 4 bases unmatched. The CDR3 loop spans 14 amino acids. TCRdb called the reads again in MiXCR, with one record for every CDR3 protein. The sample shows 150,000 to 160,000 distinct CDR3 sequences, 23% of them seen only once. Notes on the study in general: There were HLA-C-restricted CMV-specific TCR beta clonotypes dominating the ex vivo response.

This clonotype has more than one count but fewer than ten. The antigen is undetermined. Input material: PBMCs. The genes are TRBV20-1 and TRBJ2-3; 9 bases line up with TRBD1. The source is a human donor in good health (CMV status not recorded). Some clones in this sample may be carry-over from other donors' samples. Here the CDR3 DNA reads TGCAGTGCTAGGACCGGGACAGGGACAGATACGCAGTATTTT. Translation: CSARTGTGTDTQYF.